This TCR beta chain appears in the sequencing data of a study of blood T cell repertoires in COVID-19. Whole-study context: Collection of acute and convalescent COVID-19 samples took place in the United States, Italy and Spain. T cells, B-cell-depleted T cells, or PBMCs provided the cDNA or gDNA that served as material.

V trimming: 8 bases; J trimming: 5 bases; junction bases outside the gene matches: 9. Germline lookup yields CDR1 PRHDT and CDR2 FYEKMQ (reference sequence). The CDR3 has 14 amino acids. Original data processing: The assay estimated nucleated cells by amplifying reference gene primers. Here immunoSEQ multiplex PCR was the method, and the copy in TCRdb shows in-frame clones only, minus some. The V and J calls and the clone size are those of that table, but D and trimming were determined from the DNA. The profile shows 60,000 to 85,000 clones, around 74% of them singletons. This receptor was taken from a human donor with acute or convalescent COVID-19. The donor label of this sample is uncertain. The V gene is TRBV13, the J gene TRBJ2-5; 9 positions match TRBD1. Material: peripheral blood. The CDR3 spells CASRRRDRDETQYF. DNA of the CDR3: TGTGCCAGCCGAAGGAGGGACAGGGACGAGACCCAGTACTTC.